The TCR beta chain under discussion was sequenced for a study of CD4+ T cells in melanoma. Study-wide findings and caveats: A reported correlation linked neoantigen-specific CD4+ T cells to CD8+, macrophage and B cell function. Neoantigen-specific CD4+ T cells in melanoma reportedly had diverse differentiation states.

Measured with immunoSEQ multiplex PCR; TCRdb has only the in-frame clones, and not every one. The sample lists roughly 150,000 clones; around nine tenths were seen once. Germline V gives CDR1 SNHLY, CDR2 FYNNEI. V lost 7 bases to trimming and J lost 6 bases; unmatched junction nucleotides: 10. The CDR3 runs 16 residues. Regarding this clone: Its antigen remains unknown.

The sequence was obtained from a human donor with melanoma. This chain connects TRBV2 to TRBJ2-1, with 12 bases aligning to TRBD2. The chain's CDR3 is CASNGLAGSLGNEQFF. CDR3 nucleotides: TGTGCCAGCAACGGACTAGCGGGGTCCCTGGGCAATGAGCAGTTCTTC. Together with reference TRBV2 and TRBJ2-1, the CDR3 gives the full variable domain: EPEVTQTPSHQVTQMGQEVILRCVPISNHLYFYWYRQILGQKVEFLVSFYNNEISEKSEIFDDQFSVERPDGSNFTLKIRSTKLEDSAMYFCASNGLAGSLGNEQFFGPGTRLTVL.